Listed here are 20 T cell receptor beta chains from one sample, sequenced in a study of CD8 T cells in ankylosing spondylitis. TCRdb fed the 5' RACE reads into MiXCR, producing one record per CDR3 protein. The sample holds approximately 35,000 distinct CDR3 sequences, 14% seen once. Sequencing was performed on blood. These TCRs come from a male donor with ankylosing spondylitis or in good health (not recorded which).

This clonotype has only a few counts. This CDR3 is CASSLGRRGAEKLFF. The CDR3 nucleotides are TGTGCCAGCAGCTTAGGTCGCAGGGGAGCAGAAAAACTGTTTTTT. The J gene is TRBJ1-4, the V gene TRBV7-2; tentatively, D is TRBD1 (6 bases). The CDR3 has 15 amino acids. Trimming removed 1 base at V and 8 bases at J, with 14 bases between. CDR1 and CDR2 (germline): SGHTA, FQGNSA.

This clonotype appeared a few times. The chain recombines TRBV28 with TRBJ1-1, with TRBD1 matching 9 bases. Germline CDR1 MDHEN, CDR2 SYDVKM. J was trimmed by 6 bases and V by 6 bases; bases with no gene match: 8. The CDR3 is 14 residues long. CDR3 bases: TGTGCCAGCAGGACGACAGGGGGAATTGCTGAAGCTTTCTTT. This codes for CASRTTGGIAEAFF.

CDR3 amino acids: CASSLSTGYQETQYF. CDR3 sequence (DNA): TGTGCCAGCAGTTTATCCACTGGGTACCAAGAGACCCAGTACTTC. This chain links TRBV28 with TRBJ2-5; D unresolved. This CDR3 contains 15 residues. V was pared by 1 base and J by 0 bases, with 9 bases between. Germline V gene lookup returns CDR1 MDHEN and CDR2 SYDVKM.

In nucleotides, the CDR3 is TGTGCCAGCAGTCAGCACCCGGGTGAGACCCAGTACTTC. It yields the protein CASSQHPGETQYF. This chain uses TRBV6-2 or TRBV6-3 with TRBJ2-5; D gene ambiguous. CDR3 length equals 13 residues. Trimming shortened V by 5 bases and J by 5 bases, and 12 bases separated the two germline ends. Germline V gives CDR1 MNHEY, CDR2 SVGEGT.

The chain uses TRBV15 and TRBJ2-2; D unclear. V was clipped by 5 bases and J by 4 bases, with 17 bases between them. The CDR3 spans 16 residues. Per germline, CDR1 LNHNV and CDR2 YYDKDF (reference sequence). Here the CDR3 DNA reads TGTGCCACCAGCGGTTACAGCGAGACCCTCACCGGGGAGCTGTTTTTT. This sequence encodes CATSGYSETLTGELFF.

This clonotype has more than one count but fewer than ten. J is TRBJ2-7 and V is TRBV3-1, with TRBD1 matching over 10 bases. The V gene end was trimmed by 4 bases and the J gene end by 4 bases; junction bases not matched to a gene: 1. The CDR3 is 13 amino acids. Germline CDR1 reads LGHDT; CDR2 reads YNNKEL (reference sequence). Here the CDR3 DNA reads TGTGCCAGCAGCCGGACAGGGGGATACGAGCAGTACGTC. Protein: CASSRTGGYEQYV.

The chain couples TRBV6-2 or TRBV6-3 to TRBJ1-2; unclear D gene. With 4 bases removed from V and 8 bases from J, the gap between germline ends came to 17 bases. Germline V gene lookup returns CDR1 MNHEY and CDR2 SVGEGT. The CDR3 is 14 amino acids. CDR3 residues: CASSFGQAGRGYTF. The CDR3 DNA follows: TGTGCCAGCAGTTTTGGGCAGGCCGGTCGGGGCTACACCTTC.

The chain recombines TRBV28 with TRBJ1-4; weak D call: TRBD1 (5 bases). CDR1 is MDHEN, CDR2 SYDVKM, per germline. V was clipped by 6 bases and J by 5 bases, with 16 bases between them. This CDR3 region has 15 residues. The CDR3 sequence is CASSRQGRGNEKLFF. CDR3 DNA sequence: TGTGCCAGCAGCAGGCAGGGTCGGGGGAATGAAAAACTGTTTTTT.

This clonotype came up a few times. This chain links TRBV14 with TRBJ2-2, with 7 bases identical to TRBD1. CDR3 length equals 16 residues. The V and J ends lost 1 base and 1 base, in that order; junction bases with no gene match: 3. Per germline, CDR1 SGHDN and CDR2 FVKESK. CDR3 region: CASSQVTGLNTGELFF. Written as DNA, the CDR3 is TGTGCCAGCAGCCAAGTGACAGGGCTGAACACCGGGGAGCTGTTTTTT.

For the CDR3, the DNA is TGTGCCAGCAGCTTAGCAGGGTGGAGCACTGAAGCTTTCTTT. Translation: CASSLAGWSTEAFF. The chain carries TRBV7-6 and TRBJ1-1; D not resolved. The CDR3 consists of 14 residues. Germline CDR1 reads SGHVS; CDR2 reads FNYEAQ. Trimming stripped 0 bases from V and 4 bases from J, with 9 bases between.

The CDR3 protein is CASSLRDSPLHF. The CDR3 region has the DNA TGTGCCAGCAGTTTGAGGGACTCACCCCTCCACTTT. V is TRBV28 and J is TRBJ1-6; D possibly corresponds to TRBD1 (5 bases). Germline-derived CDR1 and CDR2 are MDHEN and SYDVKM. Trimming took 3 bases from V and 10 from J, leaving 7 bases between them. This CDR3 contains 12 residues.

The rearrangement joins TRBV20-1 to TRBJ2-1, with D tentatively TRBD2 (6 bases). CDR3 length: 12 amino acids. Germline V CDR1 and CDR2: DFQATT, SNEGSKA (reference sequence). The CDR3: CAAGPPGNEQFF. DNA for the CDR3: TGCGCTGCGGGGCCTCCGGGGAATGAGCAGTTCTTC.

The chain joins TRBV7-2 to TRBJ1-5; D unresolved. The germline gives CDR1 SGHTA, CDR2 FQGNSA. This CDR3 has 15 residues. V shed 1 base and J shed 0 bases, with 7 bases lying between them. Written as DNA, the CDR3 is TGTGCCAGCAGCTTAGGACCGGATAGCAATCAGCCCCAGCATTTT. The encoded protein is CASSLGPDSNQPQHF.

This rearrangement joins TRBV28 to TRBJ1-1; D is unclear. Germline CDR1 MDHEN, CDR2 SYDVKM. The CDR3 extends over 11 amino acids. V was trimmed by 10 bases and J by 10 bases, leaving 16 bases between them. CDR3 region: CATSRPRGAFF. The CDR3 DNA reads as TGTGCCACCTCTCGACCCCGCGGAGCTTTCTTT.

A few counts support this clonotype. CDR3 DNA sequence: TGTGCCAGCAGCTGGACTGCGGAGGGGGAAAAACTGTTTTTT. Its translation: CASSWTAEGEKLFF. This chain connects TRBV5-6 to TRBJ1-4, with D maybe TRBD1 (5 bases). Germline CDR1 SGHDT, CDR2 YYEEEE. This CDR3 contains 14 residues. V lost 3 bases and J lost 8, with 14 bases in between.

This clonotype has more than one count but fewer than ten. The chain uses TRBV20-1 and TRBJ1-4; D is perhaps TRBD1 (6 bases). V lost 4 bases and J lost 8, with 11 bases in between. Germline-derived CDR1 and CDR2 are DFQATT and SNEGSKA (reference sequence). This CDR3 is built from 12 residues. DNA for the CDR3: TGCAGTGCTACAGGGGATCGGGAAAAACTGTTTTTT. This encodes CSATGDREKLFF.

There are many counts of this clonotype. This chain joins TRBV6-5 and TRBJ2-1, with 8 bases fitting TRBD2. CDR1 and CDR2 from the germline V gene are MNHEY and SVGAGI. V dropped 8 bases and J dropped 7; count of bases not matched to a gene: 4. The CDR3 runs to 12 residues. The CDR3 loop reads CASEAGENEQFF. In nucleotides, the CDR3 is TGTGCCAGCGAAGCGGGAGAGAATGAGCAGTTCTTC.

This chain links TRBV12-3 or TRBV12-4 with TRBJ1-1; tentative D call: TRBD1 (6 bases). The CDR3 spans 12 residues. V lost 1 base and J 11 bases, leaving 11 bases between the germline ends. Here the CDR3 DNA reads TGTGCCAGCAGTTTAGGGGGGGCGACGGCTTTCTTT. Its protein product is CASSLGGATAFF.

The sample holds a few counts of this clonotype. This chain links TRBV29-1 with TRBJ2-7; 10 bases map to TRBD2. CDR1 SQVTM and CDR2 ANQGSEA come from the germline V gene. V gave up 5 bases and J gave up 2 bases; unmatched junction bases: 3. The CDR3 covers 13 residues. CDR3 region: CSVLSGRAYEQYF. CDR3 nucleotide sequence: TGCAGCGTTTTGAGCGGGAGGGCCTACGAGCAGTACTTC.

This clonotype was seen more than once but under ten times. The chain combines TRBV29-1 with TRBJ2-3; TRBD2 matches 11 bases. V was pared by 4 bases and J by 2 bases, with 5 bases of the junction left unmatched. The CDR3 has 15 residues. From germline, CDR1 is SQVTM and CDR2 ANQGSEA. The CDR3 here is CSVAGLAGPTDTQYF. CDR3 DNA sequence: TGCAGCGTTGCCGGACTAGCGGGTCCCACAGATACGCAGTATTTT.